What follows describes a single T cell receptor beta chain. The antigen is unknown. These data come from a study of CD8 T cells in ankylosing spondylitis. With molecular barcodes, quantitative 5'-RACE was used to make the TCR beta libraries. TCRdb used MiXCR to reprocess the 5' RACE reads, holding one entry per CDR3 protein. The sample yields roughly 400,000 distinct CDR3 sequences, approximately 20% seen once. General study findings and limits: Within ankylosing spondylitis blood, a TCR beta motif made up of fewer than ten highly homologous variants appeared to be characteristic.

Germline V gives CDR1 SQVTM, CDR2 ANQGSEA. The CDR3 extends over 13 amino acids. V lost 6 bases, J lost 4 bases, and 13 bases lay in between. The sequenced material came from blood, either unsorted or a sorted T cell fraction (not recorded which). This TCR derives from a male donor with ankylosing spondylitis. The chain is built from TRBV29-1 and TRBJ1-5, with D unclear. For the CDR3, the DNA is TGCAGCGTAAGAGGGAATGGGAATCAGCCCCAGCATTTT. Translated, it gives CSVRGNGNQPQHF.